The 10 T cell receptor beta chains reported below all come from one sample, sequenced in a study of T cells in Graves' hyperthyroidism and ophthalmopathy. TCR beta CDR3 region amplification was performed from RNA transcripts. First-round RT-PCR with HTBI primers amplified the TCR CDR3 region. TCRdb fed the multiplex PCR reads into MiXCR, producing one record per CDR3 protein. The sample lists some 180,000 distinct CDR3 sequences, around 16% seen once, with more than 50% in the top ten. Sequencing was performed on blood. These receptors all come from a woman aged 45-60 years with Graves' hyperthyroidism.

The chain links TRBV10-1 to TRBJ2-1; D is uncertain. From germline, CDR1 is WNHNN and CDR2 SYGVQD (reference sequence). V lost 2 bases and J lost 6, with 5 bases in between. The length of the CDR3 is 12 residues. This CDR3 reads CASSELSNEQFF. The CDR3 DNA reads as TGCGCCAGCAGTGAGCTCAGCAATGAGCAGTTCTTC.

Concerning this clonotype: A single base separates this from a much larger clone, so it may be a read error. The chain is built from TRBV28 and TRBJ2-7, with 9 bases aligning to TRBD1. The germline V gene has CDR1 MDHEN and CDR2 SYDVKM. There are 15 residues in the CDR3. Trimming took 8 bases from V and 2 from J; bases not matched to a gene: 10. CDR3 DNA: TGTGCCAGCGGTGACAGGGGGGGTAGGACCTACGAGCAGTACTTC. Encoded protein: CASGDRGGRTYEQYF.

This clonotype showed up many times. The J gene is TRBJ2-1, the V gene TRBV7-6, with TRBD1 identical over 9 bases. CDR1 is SGHVS, CDR2 FNYEAQ, per germline. V shed 5 bases and J 6 bases; nucleotides not matched to a gene: 5. CDR3 length equals 14 residues. The CDR3: CASSAGQGSNEQFF. CDR3 coding DNA: TGTGCCAGCAGCGCTGGACAGGGGTCCAATGAGCAGTTCTTC.

This clonotype was picked up many times. The chain combines TRBV28 with TRBJ2-7; the D gene could be TRBD1 or TRBD2 (5 bases each). Germline CDR1 reads MDHEN; CDR2 reads SYDVKM. Trimming removed 4 bases at V and 3 bases at J, with 10 bases between. The CDR3 runs 13 residues. The CDR3 nucleotides are TGTGCCAGCAGTTCGGGACCCATCTACGAGCAGTACTTC. This sequence encodes CASSSGPIYEQYF.

This clonotype was detected only a few times. The chain combines TRBV6-1 with TRBJ2-6; D unclear. Germline values: CDR1 MNHNS, CDR2 SASEGT. Trimming took 9 bases from V and 0 from J, leaving 12 bases between them. This CDR3 spans 15 amino acids. The DNA for the CDR3 is TGTGCCAGTAGAACCTTGAGCTCTGGGGCCAACGTCCTGACTTTC. Protein: CASRTLSSGANVLTF.

This clonotype was seen only once. The V gene is TRBV27, the J gene TRBJ2-2; 12 positions match TRBD1. CDR1 and CDR2 from the germline V gene are MNHEY and SMNVEV (reference sequence). V gave up 6 bases and J gave up 4 bases; unmatched junction bases: 6. The CDR3 has 16 amino acids. The CDR3 spells CASRGTGGTSTGELFF. CDR3 DNA sequence: TGTGCCAGCAGAGGGACAGGGGGCACGAGCACCGGGGAGCTGTTTTTT.

The sample holds many counts of this clonotype. J is TRBJ2-1 and V is TRBV10-3; 9 bases map to TRBD2. V shed 11 bases, J shed 6 bases, and the junction held 14 bases outside the gene matches. The germline V gene has CDR1 ENHRY and CDR2 SYGVKD. The CDR3 length is 15 residues. The CDR3 spells CASQPLAGSTNEQFF. The CDR3 bases are TGTGCCTCACAGCCCCTAGCGGGGTCTACCAATGAGCAGTTCTTC.

This clonotype was detected many times. V usage is TRBV28 and J usage is TRBJ2-3, with TRBD2 as a possible D gene (6 bases). This CDR3 spans 14 amino acids. The V end lost 7 bases, the J end lost 2 bases, and 13 bases lay between the germline ends. The germline V gene has CDR1 MDHEN and CDR2 SYDVKM. The CDR3 sequence is CASNPGLLTDTQYF. Here the CDR3 DNA reads TGTGCCAGCAACCCGGGACTCCTCACAGATACGCAGTATTTT.

The sample holds one count of this clonotype. Germline is not matched at one junction end, which may reflect a read error. This chain connects TRBV11-1 to TRBJ1-5; 8 positions match TRBD1. From germline, CDR1 is SGHAT and CDR2 FQDESV (reference sequence). The length of the CDR3 is 15 residues. The CDR3 region is CASSRTDRVNQPQHF. The DNA for the CDR3 is TGCGCCAGCAGCCGAACGGACAGGGTCAATCAGCCCCAGCATTTT.

The table lists this clonotype with many counts. The chain links TRBV27 to TRBJ2-7, with D tentatively TRBD1 or TRBD2 (5 bases each). Trimming cost V 2 bases and J 5 bases, with 16 bases left between them. The CDR3 is 15 residues long. Germline loops: CDR1 MNHEY, CDR2 SMNVEV (reference sequence). The CDR3 sequence: CASSLIRGRSDEQYF. CDR3 nucleotide sequence: TGTGCCAGCAGTTTAATCCGGGGCCGGTCGGACGAGCAGTACTTC.